The clone carrying this TCR beta chain was seen a few times. The record originates from a study of control samples from healthy donors and cancer patients. This table comes from immunoSEQ multiplex PCR, and its TCRdb copy is limited to in-frame clones, with some not included. This table has roughly 100,000 clones, 80% to 90% appearing once. This CDR3 comprises 20 residues. This sequence was found in a man aged 30 to 39 in good health. Sequencing input: blood. The chain recombines TRBV21-1 with TRBJ2-7; the D call of TRBD2 is as the table states it, not checked on the DNA. TRBV21-1 is recorded as a pseudogene. CDR3 in amino acids: CASSTFGQRRRAGVSYEQYF. The CDR3 DNA reads TGTGCCAGCAGCACCTTCGGACAAAGACGGAGGGCGGGAGTATCCTACGAGCAGTACTTC.